These 11 T cell receptor beta chains came from one sample sequenced in a study of type 1 regulatory T cells. TCRdb reprocessed the reads via MiXCR and lists one record per CDR3 protein. The sample lists some 100,000 distinct CDR3 sequences, around a third occurring once. Sequenced material: CD4+ T cells, either the whole sample or a sorted fraction (not recorded which). The receptors were gathered from a human donor in good health.

This clonotype was seen many times. The rearrangement joins TRBV20-1 to TRBJ2-3; weak D call: TRBD2 (6 bases). Germline V lookup: CDR1 DFQATT, CDR2 SNEGSKA (reference sequence). Deletions cut 6 bases from V and 0 bases from J, with 16 bases between. This CDR3 contains 15 residues. This chain's CDR3 is CSAPRGGRSTDTQYF. The CDR3 DNA follows: TGCAGTGCCCCAAGGGGAGGCCGGAGCACAGATACGCAGTATTTT.

The chain carries TRBV14 and TRBJ2-2, with no clear D. The CDR3 loop spans 14 amino acids. Germline CDR1 and CDR2: SGHDN and FVKESK. Between the trimmed V and J ends, which lost 5 bases and 7 bases, there was a span of 14 bases. The chain's CDR3 is CASSYVAGSGELFF. CDR3 DNA sequence: TGTGCCAGCAGCTATGTGGCAGGAAGCGGGGAGCTGTTTTTT.

This chain connects TRBV20-1 to TRBJ2-1, with 9 bases that match TRBD2. The germline V gene has CDR1 DFQATT and CDR2 SNEGSKA (reference sequence). The CDR3 runs to 16 residues. The ends lost 5 bases at V and 6 bases at J; junction bases unmatched: 14. This chain's CDR3 is CSAPGRVSGSSNEQFF. The CDR3 region has the DNA TGCAGTGCTCCCGGCCGGGTTAGCGGGAGTTCCAATGAGCAGTTCTTC.

This sequence joins TRBV6-5 and TRBJ2-2; 9 nucleotides agree with TRBD2. Trimming at V came to 8 bases and at J to 7 bases, leaving 11 bases not matched to a gene. This CDR3 has 15 residues. Germline CDR1 is MNHEY and CDR2 is SVGAGI. The DNA of the CDR3 is TGTGCCAGCTGTTTTAATAGCGGGAGTTTCGGGGAGCTGTTTTTT. Translating gives CASCFNSGSFGELFF.

The J gene is TRBJ1-2, the V gene TRBV24-1, with unresolved D. The CDR3 contains 11 residues. Germline V gene data show CDR1 as KGHDR and CDR2 as SFDVKD. Trimming stripped 3 bases from V and 6 bases from J, with 4 bases between. The CDR3 coding sequence is TGTGCCACCAGTGATCCCCATGGCTACACCTTC. Translation gives CATSDPHGYTF.

This sequence joins TRBV5-1 and TRBJ1-1, with a weak D call TRBD1 (5 bases). CDR1 and CDR2 from the germline V gene are SGHRS and YFSETQ. This CDR3 is built from 14 residues. With 2 bases removed from V and 2 bases from J, the gap between germline ends came to 10 bases. The CDR3 protein is CASSFGTGNTEAFF. CDR3 DNA sequence: TGCGCCAGCAGCTTCGGGACCGGAAACACTGAAGCTTTCTTT.

In its sample, this clonotype was seen once. The chain combines TRBV20-1 with TRBJ2-1; TRBD2 agrees at 11 bases. Per germline, CDR1 DFQATT and CDR2 SNEGSKA (reference sequence). This CDR3 region has 16 residues. Trimming removed 6 bases from V and 2 bases from J; junction bases left unmatched: 9. CDR3 sequence reads: CSAAELAGGTYNEQFF. CDR3 DNA: TGCAGTGCCGCAGAATTAGCGGGAGGGACCTACAATGAGCAGTTCTTC.

The chain has TRBV7-8 and TRBJ1-3; D possibly corresponds to TRBD1 (6 bases). The CDR3 contains 14 residues. V was clipped by 6 bases and J by 3 bases, with 12 bases between them. CDR1 SGHVS and CDR2 FQNEAQ come from the germline V gene. The DNA for the CDR3 is TGTGCCAGCAGTCAACAGGGAAGTGGAAACACCATATATTTT. It yields the protein CASSQQGSGNTIYF.

The chain joins TRBV25-1 to TRBJ2-1, with TRBD1 matching over 7 bases. With 0 bases clipped from V and 8 bases from J, the junction kept 16 bases outside the gene matches. Germline assignment: CDR1 MGHDK and CDR2 SYGVNS. The length of the CDR3 is 18 residues. The CDR3 here is CASSEYFKGAGVEDEQFF. The CDR3 DNA sequence: TGTGCCAGCAGTGAATATTTCAAGGGGGCAGGGGTCGAGGATGAGCAGTTCTTC.

The J gene is TRBJ2-3, the V gene TRBV5-1, with TRBD2 identical over 13 bases. This CDR3 has 16 amino acids. CDR1 is SGHRS, CDR2 YFSETQ, per germline. Unmatched junction bases numbered 4, after V lost 0 bases and J lost 6 bases. The CDR3 region has the DNA TGCGCCAGCAGCTTGGTGACTAGCGGGAGGATTGATACGCAGTATTTT. The encoded protein is CASSLVTSGRIDTQYF. The full variable domain, rest sourced from reference TRBV5-1 and TRBJ2-3, is KAGVTQTPRYLIKTRGQQVTLSCSPISGHRSVSWYQQTPGQGLQFLFEYFSETQRNKGNFPGRFSGRQFSNSRSEMNVSTLELGDSALYLCASSLVTSGRIDTQYFGPGTRLTVL.

V is TRBV2 and J is TRBJ2-2; 8 bases fit TRBD2. Unmatched junction bases numbered 11, after V lost 4 bases and J lost 7 bases. The germline V gene has CDR1 SNHLY and CDR2 FYNNEI. The CDR3 covers 16 residues. The CDR3 region has the DNA TGTGCCAGCAGTGCTTTGAGCGGGAGTACAGTCGGGGAGCTGTTTTTT. Protein product: CASSALSGSTVGELFF.